This T cell receptor beta chain was retrieved from a study of OX40 agonist ivuxolimab in advanced cancers. For context, the study as a whole: Ivuxolimab was an agonistic, fully human IgG2 monoclonal antibody directed against OX40 (CD134), a costimulatory receptor. Intravenous ivuxolimab was administered to patients every 2 weeks at six dose levels: 0.01, 0.1, 0.3, 1.5, 3 and 10 mg/kg. Of the approximately 50 dose-escalation patients, hepatocellular carcinoma was present in approximately 20, melanoma in roughly 15, renal cell carcinoma in 9 and head and neck cancer in 9. In the dose-escalation cohort, 65% to 85% of patients were male, and the mean age was roughly 56 years with a range of roughly 23 to 79. Patients were allowed to have had prior anti-PD-1, anti-PD-L1 or anti-CTLA-4 therapy, and around 40% of the dose-escalation patients had previously received checkpoint inhibitors. Partial responses were achieved by three dose-escalation patients, of whom one had hepatocellular carcinoma and two had cutaneous melanoma. The purpose of peripheral TCRbeta sequencing was to test whether ivuxolimab changed TCR sequence diversity and led to clonal T-cell expansion. The paper covers the monotherapy dose-escalation part of the phase I ivuxolimab trial, which included N of about 56 patients.

General conclusions and limits of the study: After ivuxolimab, more expanded clones were found on average in CD8+ T cells than in CD4+ T cells. Low levels of normalized T-cell clonal expansion were also seen in some patients who did not respond. Clonal expansion of both CD4+ and CD8+ blood T cells was observed from baseline to week 6 at doses 0.1 to 3.0 mg/kg. In partial responders in the 0.1-3.0 mg/kg groups, normalized peripheral clonal expansion was found to be among the lowest, especially among CD8+ T cells. The antigen specificity of the peripheral T cells that underwent clonal expansion was not determined.

The junction shows trimming of 4 bases on V and 6 bases on J, and the gene matches do not reach 15 bases of it. According to the germline V gene, CDR1 reads SGDLS and CDR2 reads YYNGEE. The CDR3 holds 17 amino acids from the cysteine to the phenylalanine. The CDR3 DNA has 51 bases and is translated from base 1. A remark on this clone: Its cognate antigen has yet to be identified. Per-base quality was not reported, and no clone a single base away is much larger than it.

For sequencing of the TCRbeta CDR3 region, genomic DNA was extracted from the sorted cells. The immunoSEQ Assay was used for sequencing of TCRbeta CDR3 regions. TCRdb mirrors the immuneACCESS table, restricted to in-frame sequences. Some clones are absent from its copies; in checked studies, under half trace to an unresolved V gene, and the reason for the others is unknown. For this sample there are 65,000 to 75,000 clones; around 89% appear just once. The top ten clonotypes cover roughly 0.89% of the sample. Patients with autoimmune disease history or receiving systemic immunosuppression were excluded from the trial. Peripheral blood for TCR sequencing was drawn from every dose cohort at baseline, at cycle 4 day 1 and at cycle 7 day 1. Samples were obtained from an open-label, multicenter, first-in-human phase I dose-escalation trial of ivuxolimab. The trial enrolled adults with locally advanced or metastatic head and neck squamous cell, hepatocellular, melanoma or renal cell carcinoma. Before TCR sequencing, CD4+ and CD8+ T cells were separately sorted from peripheral blood.

The sequence derives from an adult with an advanced solid tumor such as melanoma, head and neck, liver or kidney cancer. The material was CD4+ or CD8+ T cells sorted from blood, obtained in a trial of the OX40 agonist ivuxolimab. Here the chain combines TRBV9 and TRBJ2-3, and 9 junction bases match TRBD2. Read as DNA, the sequence is TGTGCCAGCAGCCTCTCCCCGGGACTAGCCCCTTCGGATACGCAGTATTTT. Translated, it reads CASSLSPGLAPSDTQYF.